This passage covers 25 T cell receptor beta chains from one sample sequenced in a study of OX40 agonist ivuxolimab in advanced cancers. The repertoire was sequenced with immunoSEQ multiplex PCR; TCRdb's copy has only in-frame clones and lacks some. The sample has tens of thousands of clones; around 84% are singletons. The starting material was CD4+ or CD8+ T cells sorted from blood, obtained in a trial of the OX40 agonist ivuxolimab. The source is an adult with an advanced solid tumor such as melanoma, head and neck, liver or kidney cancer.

The CDR3 DNA is TGTGCCAGCAGTTACGGAGGGGACACAGATACGCAGTATTTT. Translation: CASSYGGDTDTQYF. The rearrangement joins TRBV6-5 to TRBJ2-3; possibly TRBD2 for D (6 bases). V was pared by 2 bases and J by 2 bases, with 8 bases between. Germline lookup yields CDR1 MNHEY and CDR2 SVGAGI. The CDR3 totals 14 residues.

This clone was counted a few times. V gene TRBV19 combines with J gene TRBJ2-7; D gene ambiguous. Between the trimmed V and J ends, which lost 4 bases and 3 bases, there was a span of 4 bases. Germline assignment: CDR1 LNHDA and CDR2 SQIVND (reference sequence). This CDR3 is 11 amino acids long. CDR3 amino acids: CASSTFYEQYF. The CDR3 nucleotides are TGTGCCAGTAGTACTTTCTACGAGCAGTACTTC.

CDR3 loop: CASKLSGTGGREQFF. The CDR3 DNA reads TGTGCCAGCAAGCTTAGTGGGACAGGGGGCCGTGAGCAGTTCTTC. V is TRBV7-2 and J is TRBJ2-1, with 12 bases aligning to TRBD1. Germline V gene lookup returns CDR1 SGHTA and CDR2 FQGNSA. This CDR3 contains 15 residues. J was trimmed by 9 bases and V by 7 bases; bases with no gene match: 10.

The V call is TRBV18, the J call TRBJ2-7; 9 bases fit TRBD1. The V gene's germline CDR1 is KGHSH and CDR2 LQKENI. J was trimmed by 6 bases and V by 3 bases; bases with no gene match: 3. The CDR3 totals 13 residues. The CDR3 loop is CASSPRTGVEQYF. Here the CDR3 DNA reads TGTGCCAGCTCACCCAGGACAGGGGTCGAGCAGTACTTC.

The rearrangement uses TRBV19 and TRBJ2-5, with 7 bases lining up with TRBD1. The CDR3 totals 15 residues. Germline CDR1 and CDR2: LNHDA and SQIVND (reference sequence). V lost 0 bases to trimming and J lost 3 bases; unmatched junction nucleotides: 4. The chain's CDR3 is CASSIEGQPKETQYF. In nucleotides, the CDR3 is TGTGCCAGTAGTATAGAGGGACAGCCGAAAGAGACCCAGTACTTC.

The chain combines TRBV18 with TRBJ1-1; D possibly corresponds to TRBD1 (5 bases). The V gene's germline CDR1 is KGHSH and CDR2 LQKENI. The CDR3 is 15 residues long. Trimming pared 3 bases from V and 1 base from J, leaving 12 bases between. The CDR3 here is CASSPQGHQNTEAFF. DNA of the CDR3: TGTGCCAGCTCACCCCAAGGACACCAGAACACTGAAGCTTTCTTT.

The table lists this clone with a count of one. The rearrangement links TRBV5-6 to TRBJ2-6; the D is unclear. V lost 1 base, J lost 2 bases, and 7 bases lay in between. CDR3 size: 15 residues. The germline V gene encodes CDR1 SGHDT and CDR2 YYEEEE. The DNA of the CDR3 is TGTGCCAGCAGCTTGTCGCAGGCTGGGGCCAACGTCCTGACTTTC. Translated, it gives CASSLSQAGANVLTF.

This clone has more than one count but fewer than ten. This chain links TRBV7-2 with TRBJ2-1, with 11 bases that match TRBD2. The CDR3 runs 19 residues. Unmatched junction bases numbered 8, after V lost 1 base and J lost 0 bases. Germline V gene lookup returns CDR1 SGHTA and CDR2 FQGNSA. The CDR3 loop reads CASSLVVTSGSPSYNEQFF. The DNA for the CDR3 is TGTGCCAGCAGCTTAGTCGTCACTAGCGGGAGTCCCTCCTACAATGAGCAGTTCTTC.

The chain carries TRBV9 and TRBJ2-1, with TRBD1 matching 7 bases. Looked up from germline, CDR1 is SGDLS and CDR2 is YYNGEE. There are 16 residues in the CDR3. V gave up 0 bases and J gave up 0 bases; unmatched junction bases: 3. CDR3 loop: CASSVGSGGSYNEQFF. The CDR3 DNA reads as TGTGCCAGCAGCGTAGGCTCAGGGGGCTCCTACAATGAGCAGTTCTTC.

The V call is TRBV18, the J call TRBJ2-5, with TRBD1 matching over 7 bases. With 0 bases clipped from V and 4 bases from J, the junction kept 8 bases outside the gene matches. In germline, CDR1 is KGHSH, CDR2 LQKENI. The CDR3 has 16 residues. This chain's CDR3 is CASSPPKGAVGETQYF. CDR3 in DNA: TGTGCCAGCTCACCACCGAAGGGGGCCGTGGGAGAGACCCAGTACTTC.

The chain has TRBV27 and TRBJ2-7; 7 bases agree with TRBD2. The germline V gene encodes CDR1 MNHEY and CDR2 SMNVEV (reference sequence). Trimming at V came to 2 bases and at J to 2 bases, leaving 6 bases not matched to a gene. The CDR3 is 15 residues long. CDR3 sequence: CASSLPAGPTYEQYF. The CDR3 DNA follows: TGTGCCAGCAGTTTACCAGCGGGACCTACCTACGAGCAGTACTTC.

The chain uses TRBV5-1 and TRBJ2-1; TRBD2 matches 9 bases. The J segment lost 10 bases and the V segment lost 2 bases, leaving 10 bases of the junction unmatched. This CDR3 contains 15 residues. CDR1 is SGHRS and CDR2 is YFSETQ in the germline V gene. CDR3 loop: CASSFSLAGSSEQFF. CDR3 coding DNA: TGCGCCAGCAGCTTCTCGCTAGCGGGATCCTCGGAGCAGTTCTTC. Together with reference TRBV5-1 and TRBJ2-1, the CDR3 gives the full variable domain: KAGVTQTPRYLIKTRGQQVTLSCSPISGHRSVSWYQQTPGQGLQFLFEYFSETQRNKGNFPGRFSGRQFSNSRSEMNVSTLELGDSALYLCASSFSLAGSSEQFFGPGTRLTVL.

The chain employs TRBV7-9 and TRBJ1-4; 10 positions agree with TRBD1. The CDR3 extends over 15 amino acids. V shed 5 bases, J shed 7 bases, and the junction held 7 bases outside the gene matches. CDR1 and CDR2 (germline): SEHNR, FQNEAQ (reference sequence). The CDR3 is CASSLRQGAAEKLFF. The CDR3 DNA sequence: TGTGCCAGCAGCCTTCGACAGGGGGCGGCTGAAAAACTGTTTTTT.

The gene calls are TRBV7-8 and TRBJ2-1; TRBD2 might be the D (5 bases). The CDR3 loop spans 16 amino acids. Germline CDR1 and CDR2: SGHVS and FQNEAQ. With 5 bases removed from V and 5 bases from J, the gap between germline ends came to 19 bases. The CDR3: CASSRIPERAHNEQFF. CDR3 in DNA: TGTGCCAGCAGCCGGATTCCGGAGAGGGCCCACAATGAGCAGTTCTTC. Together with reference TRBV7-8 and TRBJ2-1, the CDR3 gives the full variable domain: GAGVSQSPRYKVAKRGQDVALRCDPISGHVSLFWYQQALGQGPEFLTYFQNEAQLDKSGLPSDRFFAERPEGSVSTLKIQRTQQEDSAVYLCASSRIPERAHNEQFFGPGTRLTVL.

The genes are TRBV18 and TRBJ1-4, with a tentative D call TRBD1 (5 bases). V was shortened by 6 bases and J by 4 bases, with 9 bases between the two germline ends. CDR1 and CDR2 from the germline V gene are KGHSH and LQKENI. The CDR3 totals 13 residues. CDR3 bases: TGTGCCAGCTCTCGCCAGGGTAATGAAAAACTGTTTTTT. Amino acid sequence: CASSRQGNEKLFF. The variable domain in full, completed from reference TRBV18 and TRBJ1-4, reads NAGVMQNPRHLVRRRGQEARLRCSPMKGHSHVYWYRQLPEEGLKFMVYLQKENIIDESGMPKERFSAEFPKEGPSILRIQQVVRGDSAAYFCASSRQGNEKLFFGSGTQLSVL.

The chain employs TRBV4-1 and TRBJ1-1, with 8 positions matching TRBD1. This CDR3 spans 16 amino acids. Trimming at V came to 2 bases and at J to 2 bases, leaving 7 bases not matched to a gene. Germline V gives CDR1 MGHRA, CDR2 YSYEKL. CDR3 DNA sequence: TGCGCCAGCAGCCAATGGGACAGGCTGTTCAACACTGAAGCTTTCTTT. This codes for CASSQWDRLFNTEAFF.

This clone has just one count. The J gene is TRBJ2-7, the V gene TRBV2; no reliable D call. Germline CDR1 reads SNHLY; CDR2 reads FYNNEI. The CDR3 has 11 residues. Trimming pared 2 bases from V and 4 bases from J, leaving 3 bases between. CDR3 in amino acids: CASSEIYEQYF. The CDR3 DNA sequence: TGTGCCAGCAGTGAAATTTACGAGCAGTACTTC.

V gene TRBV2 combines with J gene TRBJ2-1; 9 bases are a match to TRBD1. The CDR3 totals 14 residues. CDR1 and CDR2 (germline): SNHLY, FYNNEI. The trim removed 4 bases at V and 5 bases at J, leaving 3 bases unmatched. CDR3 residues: CASSGDRADNEQFF. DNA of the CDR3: TGTGCCAGCAGTGGGGACAGGGCCGACAATGAGCAGTTCTTC.

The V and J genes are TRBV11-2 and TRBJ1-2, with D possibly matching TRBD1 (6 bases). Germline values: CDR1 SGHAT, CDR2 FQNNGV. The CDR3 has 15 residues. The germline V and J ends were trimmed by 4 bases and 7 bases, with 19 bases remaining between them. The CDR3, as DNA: TGTGCCAGCAGCTCTTACCTACAGGGAGTCATTGGCTACACCTTC. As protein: CASSSYLQGVIGYTF. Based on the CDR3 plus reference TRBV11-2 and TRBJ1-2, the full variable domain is EAGVAQSPRYKIIEKRQSVAFWCNPISGHATLYWYQQILGQGPKLLIQFQNNGVVDDSQLPKDRFSAERLKGVDSTLKIQPAKLEDSAVYLCASSSYLQGVIGYTFGSGTRLTVV.

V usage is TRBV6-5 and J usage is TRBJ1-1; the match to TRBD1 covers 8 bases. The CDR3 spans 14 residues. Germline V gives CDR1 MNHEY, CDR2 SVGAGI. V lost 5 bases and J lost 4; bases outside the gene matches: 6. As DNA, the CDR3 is TGTGCCAGCAGTACCACAGGGGGGTTCACTGAAGCTTTCTTT. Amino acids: CASSTTGGFTEAFF.

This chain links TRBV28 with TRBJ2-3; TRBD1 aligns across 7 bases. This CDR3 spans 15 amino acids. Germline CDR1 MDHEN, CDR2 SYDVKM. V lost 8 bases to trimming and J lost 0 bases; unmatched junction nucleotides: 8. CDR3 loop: CASVKQGFSTDTQYF. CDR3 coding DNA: TGTGCCAGCGTTAAACAGGGGTTTAGCACAGATACGCAGTATTTT.

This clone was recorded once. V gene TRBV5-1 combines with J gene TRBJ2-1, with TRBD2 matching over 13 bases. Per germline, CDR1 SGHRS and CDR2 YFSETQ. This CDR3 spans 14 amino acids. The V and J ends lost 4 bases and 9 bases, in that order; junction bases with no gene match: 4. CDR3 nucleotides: TGCGCCAGCAGCCCCGGACTAGCGGGAGTTGAGCAGTTCTTC. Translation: CASSPGLAGVEQFF.

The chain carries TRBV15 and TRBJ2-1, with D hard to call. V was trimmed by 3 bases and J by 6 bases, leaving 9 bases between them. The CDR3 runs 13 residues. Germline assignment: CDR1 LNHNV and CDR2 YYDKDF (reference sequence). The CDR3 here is CATSSRRGNEQFF. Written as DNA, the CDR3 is TGTGCCACCAGCAGTAGAAGAGGCAATGAGCAGTTCTTC.

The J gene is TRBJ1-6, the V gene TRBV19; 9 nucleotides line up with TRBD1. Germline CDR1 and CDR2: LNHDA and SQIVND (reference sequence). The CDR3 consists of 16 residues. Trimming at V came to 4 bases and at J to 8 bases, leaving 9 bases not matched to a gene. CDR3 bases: TGTGCCAGTAGTAGCGGACAGGGGTATGGAGATTCACCCCTCCACTTT. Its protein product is CASSSGQGYGDSPLHF.

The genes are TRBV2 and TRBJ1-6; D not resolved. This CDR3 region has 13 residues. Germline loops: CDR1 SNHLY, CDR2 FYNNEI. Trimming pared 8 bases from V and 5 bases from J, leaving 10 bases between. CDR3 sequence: CASPGSNNSPLHF. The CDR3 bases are TGTGCCAGCCCGGGGTCCAATAATTCACCCCTCCACTTT.